Below, 10 T cell receptor beta chains from the same sample are listed, as sequenced in a study of T-cell reconstitution after alpha-beta-depleted transplantation in children. Library preparation (for TCRbeta) was performed with unique molecular identifiers. Each CDR3 protein gets one entry after TCRdb re-called the PCR reads with MiXCR. The data contain almost 500,000 distinct CDR3 sequences, under 12% of them singletons. The source material was PBMCs, sampled before TCRalphabeta/CD19-depleted stem cell transplant. Every receptor here comes from a child aged 2-15 years with inherited bone marrow failure, due to receive a stem cell transplant.

Ten or more counts support this clonotype. V gene TRBV15 combines with J gene TRBJ2-1; a possible D gene is TRBD2 (5 bases). The CDR3 has 14 amino acids. Deletions cut 7 bases from V and 8 bases from J, with 18 bases between. Germline V gene sequence: CDR1 LNHNV, CDR2 YYDKDF (reference sequence). The CDR3 DNA sequence: TGTGCCACCACCCCGGGCTTAACGAGGGATGAGCAGTTCTTC. Translated: CATTPGLTRDEQFF. The full variable domain, rest sourced from reference TRBV15 and TRBJ2-1, is DAMVIQNPRYQVTQFGKPVTLSCSQTLNHNVMYWYQQKSSQAPKLLFHYYDKDFNNEADTPDNFQSRRPNTSFCFLDIRSPGLGDTAMYLCATTPGLTRDEQFFGPGTRLTVL.

This clonotype has a count of ten or more. The gene calls are TRBV7-9 and TRBJ2-7, with unresolved D. CDR3 length: 12 amino acids. V gave up 5 bases and J gave up 2 bases, with 7 bases separating them. Germline-derived CDR1 and CDR2 are SEHNR and FQNEAQ (reference sequence). The CDR3 spells CASSTKAYEQYF. CDR3 nucleotides: TGTGCCAGCAGCACAAAAGCCTACGAGCAGTACTTC.

This clonotype was recorded at least ten times. The chain couples TRBV20-1 to TRBJ2-3; D unclear. V lost 6 bases and J 4 bases, leaving 20 bases between the germline ends. The germline V gene has CDR1 DFQATT and CDR2 SNEGSKA (reference sequence). The CDR3 sequence is 15 residues long. The chain's CDR3 is CSASAYAHTADTQYF. The CDR3 DNA follows: TGCAGTGCCTCAGCGTACGCTCACACAGCAGATACGCAGTATTTT.

The table lists this clonotype with a few counts. The DNA for the CDR3 is TGTGCCAGCAGAAATACCCCCAGAGGGAACACCGGGGAGCTGTTTTTT. Translating it yields CASRNTPRGNTGELFF. The chain employs TRBV11-2 and TRBJ2-2; D gene uncertain. CDR1 is SGHAT, CDR2 FQNNGV, per germline. V was cut by 6 bases and J by 1 base, with 15 bases left in between. There are 16 residues in the CDR3.

This clonotype appeared many times. The J gene is TRBJ1-2, the V gene TRBV20-1; 9 bases are a match to TRBD1. The CDR3 spans 15 residues. The germline gives CDR1 DFQATT, CDR2 SNEGSKA (reference sequence). Unmatched junction bases numbered 10, after V lost 1 base and J lost 7 bases. The CDR3 DNA is TGCAGTGCTAGAGTTTATGGGGACAGGGCTGGTGGCTACACCTTC. Encoded protein: CSARVYGDRAGGYTF.

This clonotype was detected ten times or more. This chain uses TRBV7-8 with TRBJ2-7, with 12 bases that match TRBD2. The CDR3 sequence is 16 residues long. Trimming removed 5 bases from V and 6 bases from J; junction bases left unmatched: 11. Germline lookup yields CDR1 SGHVS and CDR2 FQNEAQ. This CDR3 is CASSPSGRAENAEQYF. The DNA of the CDR3 is TGTGCCAGCAGCCCTAGCGGGAGGGCCGAAAATGCCGAGCAGTACTTC. Using reference TRBV7-8 and TRBJ2-7 for the parts outside the CDR3, the full variable domain is GAGVSQSPRYKVAKRGQDVALRCDPISGHVSLFWYQQALGQGPEFLTYFQNEAQLDKSGLPSDRFFAERPEGSVSTLKIQRTQQEDSAVYLCASSPSGRAENAEQYFGPGTRLTVT.

This clonotype has a count of ten or more. The gene calls are TRBV12-3 or TRBV12-4 and TRBJ2-3; D remains unclear. V lost 3 bases, J lost 7 bases, and 8 bases lay in between. The CDR3 is 12 residues long. Written as DNA, the CDR3 is TGTGCCAGCAGTTTTTTGGGGAATACGCAGTATTTT. Its protein product is CASSFLGNTQYF.

This clonotype was seen repeatedly, ten times or more. The chain employs TRBV12-3 or TRBV12-4 and TRBJ2-7; TRBD2 aligns across 9 bases. V shed 5 bases and J 5 bases; nucleotides not matched to a gene: 10. The CDR3 consists of 15 residues. The CDR3 region has the DNA TGTGCCAGCAGTCTCCAAGCGGGACTAGCCAACGAGCAGTACTTC. Its protein is CASSLQAGLANEQYF.

CDR3: CASSLGSSRGTEAFF. The CDR3 nucleotides are TGTGCCAGCAGCTTAGGCTCCAGCAGGGGCACTGAAGCTTTCTTT. The rearrangement uses TRBV7-2 and TRBJ1-1; TRBD1 is a possible D gene (6 bases). Germline values: CDR1 SGHTA, CDR2 FQGNSA. The V end was cut by 1 base, the J end by 4 bases, with 13 bases between. This CDR3 is built from 15 residues.

This clonotype was observed many times. V is TRBV12-3 or TRBV12-4 and J is TRBJ2-5; possibly TRBD2 for D (6 bases). The CDR3 has 15 amino acids. Trimming stripped 6 bases from V and 1 base from J, with 15 bases between. The CDR3 bases are TGTGCCAGCAGCCCGCGGGGCTCTCTCCAAGAGACCCAGTACTTC. Residues: CASSPRGSLQETQYF.